This T cell receptor (beta chain) was found in a study of T cell responses to AZD1222 COVID-19 vaccine. Measured with immunoSEQ multiplex PCR; TCRdb has only the in-frame clones, and not every one. This table has about 110,000 clones, roughly four fifths appearing once. The CDR3 totals 17 residues. The junction had 8 bases not matched to a gene; V was cut back by 2 bases and J by 4 bases. The germline CDR1 and CDR2 sequences are SGHDT and YYEEEE. The clonotype comes from an adult in good health. The source was peripheral blood, collected on day 0 of AZD1222 vaccination. The J gene is TRBJ2-1, the V gene TRBV5-6; 11 nucleotides match TRBD2. The CDR3 DNA follows: TGTGCCAGCAGCTTTAGTAGCGGGGGGGCATCGTACAATGAGCAGTTCTTC. Translation gives CASSFSSGGASYNEQFF.